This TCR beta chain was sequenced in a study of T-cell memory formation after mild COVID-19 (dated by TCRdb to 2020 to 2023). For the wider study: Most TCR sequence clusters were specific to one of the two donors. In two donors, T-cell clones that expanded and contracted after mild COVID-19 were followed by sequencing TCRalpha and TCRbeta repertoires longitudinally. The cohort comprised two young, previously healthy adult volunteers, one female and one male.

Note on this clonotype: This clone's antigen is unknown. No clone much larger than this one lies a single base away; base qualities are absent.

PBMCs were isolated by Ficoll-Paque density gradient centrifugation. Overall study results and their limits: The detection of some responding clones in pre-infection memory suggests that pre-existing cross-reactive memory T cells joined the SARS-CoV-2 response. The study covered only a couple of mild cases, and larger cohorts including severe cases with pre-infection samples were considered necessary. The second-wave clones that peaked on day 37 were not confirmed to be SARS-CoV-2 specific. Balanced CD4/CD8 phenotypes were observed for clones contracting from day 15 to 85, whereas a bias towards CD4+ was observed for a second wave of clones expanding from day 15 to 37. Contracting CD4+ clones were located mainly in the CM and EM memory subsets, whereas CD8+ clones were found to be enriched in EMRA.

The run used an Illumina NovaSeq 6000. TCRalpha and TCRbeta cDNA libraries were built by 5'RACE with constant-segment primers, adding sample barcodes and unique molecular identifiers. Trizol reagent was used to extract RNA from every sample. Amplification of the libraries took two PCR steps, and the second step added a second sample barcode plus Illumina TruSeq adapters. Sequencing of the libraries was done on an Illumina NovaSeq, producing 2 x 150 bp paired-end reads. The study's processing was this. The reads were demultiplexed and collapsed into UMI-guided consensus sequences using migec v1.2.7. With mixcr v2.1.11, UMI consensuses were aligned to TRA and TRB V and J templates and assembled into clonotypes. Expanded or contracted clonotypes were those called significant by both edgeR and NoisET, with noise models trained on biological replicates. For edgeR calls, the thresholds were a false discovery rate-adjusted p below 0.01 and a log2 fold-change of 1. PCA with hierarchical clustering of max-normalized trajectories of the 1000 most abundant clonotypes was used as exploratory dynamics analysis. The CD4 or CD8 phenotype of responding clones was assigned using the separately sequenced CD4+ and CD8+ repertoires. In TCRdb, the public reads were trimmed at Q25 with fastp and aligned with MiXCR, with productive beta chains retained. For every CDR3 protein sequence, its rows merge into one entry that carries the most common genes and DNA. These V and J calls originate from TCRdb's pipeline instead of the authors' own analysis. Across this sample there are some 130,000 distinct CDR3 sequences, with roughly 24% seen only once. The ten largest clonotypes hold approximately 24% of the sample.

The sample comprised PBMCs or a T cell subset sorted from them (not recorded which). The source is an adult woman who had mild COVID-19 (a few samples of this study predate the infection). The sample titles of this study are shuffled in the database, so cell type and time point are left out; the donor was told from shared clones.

CDR3 sequence: CASASPHTEAFF. The DNA sequence is TGTGCCAGCGCATCTCCCCACACTGAAGCTTTCTTT. This chain joins TRBV7-9 to TRBJ1-1; no D gene is confidently identified. From a lookup of the germline V gene (reference sequence), CDR1 and CDR2 are SEHNR and FQNEAQ. There are 12 amino acids in the CDR3, from cysteine to phenylalanine inclusive. Only CDR3 DNA is held: 36 bases, read in frame from base 1. The junction shows trimming of 8 bases on V and 3 bases on J, plus 10 bases between the germline ends.